The next 26 T cell receptor beta chains were all read from a single sample in a study of blood T cell repertoires in COVID-19. Produced via immunoSEQ multiplex PCR; TCRdb's table is partial and in-frame only. The table shows under 200,000 clones, with roughly 85% occurring only once. The sequenced material came from peripheral blood. The receptors stem from a woman aged 45-65 years with COVID-19, enrolled during active disease.

This rearrangement joins TRBV10-1 to TRBJ2-7; 9 nucleotides match TRBD2. Trimming took 5 bases from V and 1 from J; bases not matched to a gene: 6. The CDR3 extends over 15 amino acids. CDR1 WNHNN and CDR2 SYGVQD come from the germline V gene (reference sequence). The CDR3 loop reads CASSPSGGLSYEQYF. For the CDR3, the DNA is TGCGCCAGCAGTCCGAGCGGGGGGCTTTCCTACGAGCAGTACTTC.

This chain connects TRBV2 to TRBJ2-5; 9 bases line up with TRBD2. The CDR3 sequence is 16 residues long. Germline CDR1 is SNHLY and CDR2 is FYNNEI. V trimming: 5 bases; J trimming: 5 bases; junction bases outside the gene matches: 12. CDR3 sequence reads: CASSPGLASLAETQYF. In DNA, the CDR3 is TGTGCCAGCAGTCCGGGACTAGCATCCCTCGCGGAGACCCAGTACTTC.

The gene calls are TRBV2 and TRBJ2-2, with 14 bases matching TRBD2. Per the germline V gene, CDR1 is SNHLY and CDR2 is FYNNEI. The junction had 17 bases not matched to a gene; V was cut back by 6 bases and J by 5 bases. This CDR3 spans 20 amino acids. The CDR3 DNA is TGTGCCAGCAGAAAACCGGGACTAGCGGGGGACGGACTTAAAACCGGGGAGCTGTTTTTT. As protein: CASRKPGLAGDGLKTGELFF. Together with reference TRBV2 and TRBJ2-2, the CDR3 gives the full variable domain: EPEVTQTPSHQVTQMGQEVILRCVPISNHLYFYWYRQILGQKVEFLVSFYNNEISEKSEIFDDQFSVERPDGSNFTLKIRSTKLEDSAMYFCASRKPGLAGDGLKTGELFFGEGSRLTVL.

This clone has just a few counts. The chain employs TRBV6-6 and TRBJ2-1; TRBD1 is a possible D gene (6 bases). Germline-derived CDR1 and CDR2 are MNHNY and SVGAGI (reference sequence). The CDR3 length is 13 residues. V gave up 2 bases and J gave up 8 bases, with 10 bases separating them. The CDR3 region has the DNA TGTGCCAGCAGTTACAGGGGGTTCGATGAGCAGTTCTTC. Residues: CASSYRGFDEQFF.

The chain joins TRBV25-1 to TRBJ1-4; 7 nucleotides agree with TRBD1. The CDR3 spans 15 residues. Germline loops: CDR1 MGHDK, CDR2 SYGVNS. The V gene end was trimmed by 4 bases and the J gene end by 8 bases; junction bases not matched to a gene: 10. In DNA, the CDR3 is TGTGCCAGCAGTGTATGGACAGGAGCCCGAGAAAAACTGTTTTTT. Translated: CASSVWTGAREKLFF. The entire variable domain, with the rest obtained from reference TRBV25-1 and TRBJ1-4, is as follows: EADIYQTPRYLVIGTGKKITLECSQTMGHDKMYWYQQDPGMELHLIHYSYGVNSTEKGDLSSESTVSRIRTEHFPLTLESARPSHTSQYLCASSVWTGAREKLFFGSGTQLSVL.

The rearrangement uses TRBV7-9 and TRBJ2-1, with 7 nucleotides matching TRBD1. CDR3 length equals 14 residues. Germline values: CDR1 SEHNR, CDR2 FQNEAQ (reference sequence). With V trimmed by 6 bases and J by 4 bases, 6 bases remained unmatched. The CDR3 loop is CASRQGLGYNEQFF. The CDR3 bases are TGTGCCAGCAGACAGGGGCTAGGATACAATGAGCAGTTCTTC.

The rearrangement joins TRBV2 to TRBJ2-6; D perhaps matches TRBD2 (5 bases). Trimming took off 6 bases at V and 4 bases at J, with 13 bases between the two ends. Germline V gives CDR1 SNHLY, CDR2 FYNNEI. The CDR3 extends over 15 amino acids. The CDR3 reads CASSATRTGANVLTF. CDR3 sequence (DNA): TGTGCCAGCAGCGCAACTAGGACCGGGGCCAACGTCCTGACTTTC.

The V and J genes are TRBV11-3 and TRBJ1-4; TRBD1 matches at 7 bases. Germline values: CDR1 SGHNT, CDR2 YENEEA. The CDR3 extends over 13 amino acids. Losses at the gene ends were 2 bases for V and 8 bases for J; bases not matched to a gene: 2. The CDR3: CASSLIRGEKLFF. CDR3 nucleotide sequence: TGTGCCAGCAGCTTAATCAGGGGGGAAAAACTGTTTTTT.

The chain uses TRBV7-3 and TRBJ2-5; tentative D call: TRBD1 (6 bases). Trimming removed 2 bases at V and 5 bases at J, with 18 bases between. Germline V lookup: CDR1 SGHTA, CDR2 FQGTGA. The CDR3 extends over 16 amino acids. The CDR3 spells CASSLGSGPTGETQYF. The CDR3, as DNA: TGTGCCAGCAGCTTAGGTAGTGGACCCACAGGGGAGACCCAGTACTTC.

The gene calls are TRBV11-2 and TRBJ2-5; D call uncertain. The ends were cut back, 5 bases at V and 1 base at J, with 17 bases in the middle. Germline V lookup: CDR1 SGHAT, CDR2 FQNNGV. This CDR3 has 16 amino acids. For the CDR3, the DNA is TGTGCCAGCAGCCCGCGGCCTCTCATTACCCAAGAGACCCAGTACTTC. Amino acids: CASSPRPLITQETQYF.

J is TRBJ2-3 and V is TRBV28, with TRBD2 matching over 10 bases. Germline loops: CDR1 MDHEN, CDR2 SYDVKM. V shed 8 bases and J 0 bases; nucleotides not matched to a gene: 8. The CDR3 has 16 amino acids. This CDR3 reads CASRTSGLSSTDTQYF. Written as DNA, the CDR3 is TGTGCCAGCCGGACTAGCGGACTATCTAGCACAGATACGCAGTATTTT.

This clone was seen only once. The V gene is TRBV5-1, the J gene TRBJ1-3, with 8 nucleotides matching TRBD1. This CDR3 has 15 amino acids. The germline gives CDR1 SGHRS, CDR2 YFSETQ. With V trimmed by 3 bases and J by 3 bases, 5 bases remained unmatched. CDR3 sequence (DNA): TGCGCCAGCAGCTCCCAGGGGGCTAATGGAAACACCATATATTTT. Protein: CASSSQGANGNTIYF.

This clone was picked up a small number of times. The rearrangement uses TRBV28 and TRBJ2-7, with D possibly TRBD2 on 5 matching bases. Per the germline V gene, CDR1 is MDHEN and CDR2 is SYDVKM. The ends were cut back, 3 bases at V and 0 bases at J, with 12 bases in the middle. This CDR3 has 15 amino acids. CDR3 sequence reads: CASSFYLAGSYEQYF. The CDR3 bases are TGTGCCAGCAGTTTCTACCTAGCAGGCTCCTACGAGCAGTACTTC.

This chain uses TRBV30 with TRBJ2-5, with 7 bases fitting TRBD1. Looked up from germline, CDR1 is GTSNPN and CDR2 is SVGIG (reference sequence). Trimming at V came to 2 bases and at J to 14 bases, leaving 8 bases not matched to a gene. CDR3 length: 11 amino acids. DNA of the CDR3: TGTGCCTGGAGTTTGGGGGACAGTCCCTACTTC. It translates to CAWSLGDSPYF.

This clone was observed a single time. The rearrangement links TRBV6-5 to TRBJ2-2; D remains ambiguous. The germline V gene has CDR1 MNHEY and CDR2 SVGAGI. This CDR3 comprises 12 residues. V lost 7 bases and J lost 3, with 6 bases in between. This CDR3 reads CASNSYTGELFF. CDR3 DNA: TGTGCCAGCAACAGTTACACCGGGGAGCTGTTTTTT.

The CDR3 coding sequence is TGTGCCAGCAGTGAACCGGGACAATACGAGCAGTACTTC. It is translated as CASSEPGQYEQYF. The gene calls are TRBV25-1 and TRBJ2-7; D is possibly TRBD1 (6 bases). The CDR3 is made up of 13 amino acids. Germline V gene lookup returns CDR1 MGHDK and CDR2 SYGVNS. V lost 2 bases to trimming and J lost 4 bases, with 9 bases between them.

The chain carries TRBV19 and TRBJ2-7, with 12 nucleotides matching TRBD2. The CDR3 loop spans 16 amino acids. V was clipped by 4 bases and J by 0 bases; unmatched bases: 4. CDR1 and CDR2 from the germline V gene are LNHDA and SQIVND (reference sequence). Here the CDR3 reads CASSTGLAGHSYEQYF. Written as DNA, the CDR3 is TGTGCCAGTAGTACAGGACTAGCGGGGCACTCCTACGAGCAGTACTTC.

The chain joins TRBV5-1 to TRBJ2-5, with D tentatively TRBD1 (6 bases). V was clipped by 9 bases and J by 0 bases, with 12 bases between them. Germline assignment: CDR1 SGHRS and CDR2 YFSETQ. The CDR3 extends over 13 amino acids. CDR3 sequence: CAIKGQYQETQYF. CDR3 nucleotide sequence: TGCGCCATAAAAGGACAGTACCAAGAGACCCAGTACTTC.

V usage is TRBV2 and J usage is TRBJ2-5; 7 bases agree with TRBD2. V was clipped by 4 bases and J by 4 bases; unmatched bases: 3. Germline V lookup: CDR1 SNHLY, CDR2 FYNNEI. This CDR3 has 13 residues. CDR3 coding DNA: TGTGCCAGCAGTGGCTCTAGCGGAGAGACCCAGTACTTC. It is translated as CASSGSSGETQYF. Filled out from reference TRBV2 and TRBJ2-5, the complete variable domain reads EPEVTQTPSHQVTQMGQEVILRCVPISNHLYFYWYRQILGQKVEFLVSFYNNEISEKSEIFDDQFSVERPDGSNFTLKIRSTKLEDSAMYFCASSGSSGETQYFGPGTRLLVL.

The V and J genes are TRBV2 and TRBJ1-1; TRBD1 agrees at 10 bases. The V gene's germline CDR1 is SNHLY and CDR2 FYNNEI. This CDR3 has 14 amino acids. Trimming at V came to 8 bases and at J to 4 bases, leaving 7 bases not matched to a gene. The CDR3 is CASWGGTGVTEAFF. The CDR3 DNA reads TGTGCCAGCTGGGGAGGGACAGGGGTCACTGAAGCTTTCTTT.

The chain links TRBV15 to TRBJ2-2, with a possible D match to TRBD2 (6 bases). V lost 0 bases, J lost 6 bases, and 14 bases lay in between. Germline CDR1 is LNHNV and CDR2 is YYDKDF (reference sequence). The CDR3 contains 16 residues. Here the CDR3 DNA reads TGTGCCACCAGCAGAGATGCAGCGGGTTCGGCCGGGGAGCTGTTTTTT. Protein sequence: CATSRDAAGSAGELFF.

The chain couples TRBV2 to TRBJ2-7, with no clear D. Trimming took 6 bases from V and 5 from J, leaving 8 bases between them. Germline V gene data show CDR1 as SNHLY and CDR2 as FYNNEI. The CDR3 sequence is 11 residues long. CDR3 region: CASRQQDEQYF. As DNA, the CDR3 is TGTGCCAGCAGACAACAAGACGAGCAGTACTTC. Full variable domain (missing parts from reference TRBV2 and TRBJ2-7): EPEVTQTPSHQVTQMGQEVILRCVPISNHLYFYWYRQILGQKVEFLVSFYNNEISEKSEIFDDQFSVERPDGSNFTLKIRSTKLEDSAMYFCASRQQDEQYFGPGTRLTVT.

This chain connects TRBV3-1 (or the pseudogene TRBV3-2) to TRBJ1-2; D gene ambiguous. Per the germline V gene, CDR1 is LGHDT and CDR2 is YNNKEL (reference sequence). CDR3 size: 13 residues. V was pared by 4 bases and J by 6 bases, with 12 bases between. The CDR3 here is CASSPKKGDGYTF. CDR3 DNA sequence: TGTGCCAGCAGCCCTAAAAAAGGAGATGGCTACACCTTC.

V is TRBV10-3 and J is TRBJ2-1; D gene unclear. Trimming removed 7 bases from V and 8 bases from J, with 18 bases in between. CDR1 and CDR2 (germline): ENHRY, SYGVKD. The CDR3 sequence is 14 residues long. In nucleotides, the CDR3 is TGTGCCATCACCCCCGGCCCAGGTTTGTATGAGCAGTTCTTC. Amino acids: CAITPGPGLYEQFF.

The J gene is TRBJ1-3, the V gene TRBV18; D might be TRBD1 (6 bases). V was clipped by 6 bases and J by 3 bases, with 15 bases between them. CDR1 is KGHSH, CDR2 LQKENI, per germline. The CDR3 is 15 amino acids. CDR3 nucleotide sequence: TGTGCCAGCTCTCAGCTGGGGGCAGTTGGAAACACCATATATTTT. It translates to CASSQLGAVGNTIYF.

The chain's CDR3 is CASSLSSGGPVETQYF. The CDR3 region has the DNA TGTGCCAGCAGCTTGTCAAGCGGGGGGCCTGTGGAGACCCAGTACTTC. This chain links TRBV7-2 with TRBJ2-5; TRBD2 matches at 9 bases. After removal of 3 bases from V and 5 bases from J, the junction contained 10 bases not matched to a gene. The CDR3 length is 16 residues. Germline V gives CDR1 SGHTA, CDR2 FQGNSA.